This TCR beta chain was sequenced during a study of T cells in Graves' hyperthyroidism and ophthalmopathy. Points from the study as a whole: A median around 6.8 months before onset, the model predicted ophthalmopathy.

Uncontrolled infection, other autoimmune disease, pregnancy or lactation barred patients from enrollment. Sample collection date corresponds to first hyperthyroidism diagnosis, prior to any ophthalmopathy symptoms. This clonotype was found many times. Its antigen is undetermined. What was amplified from RNA transcripts were TCR beta CDR3 regions. Using the HTBI primer set, a first-round RT-PCR was run on the TCR CDR3. MiXCR, applied by TCRdb to the multiplex PCR reads, yields one record per CDR3 protein. Here the sample spans around 700,000 distinct CDR3 sequences, over 15% being singletons. The source is a woman aged 45-60 years with Graves' hyperthyroidism that later progressed to Graves' ophthalmopathy. The sequenced material came from blood.

The CDR3 nucleotides are TGCAGTGCTAGCTACGGGGGGGGCCCGGAGACCCAGTACTTC. This gives the protein CSASYGGGPETQYF. The chain recombines TRBV20-1 with TRBJ2-5; TRBD2 agrees at 8 bases. The CDR3 extends over 14 amino acids. Germline trimming cut 3 bases from V and 5 bases from J; bases unmatched to any gene: 8. Germline CDR1 is DFQATT and CDR2 is SNEGSKA (reference sequence).